This TCR beta chain was sequenced during a study of blood T cell repertoires in COVID-19. Authors' data handling: Estimation of nucleated cell counts relied on the amplification of reference gene primers. Clones were sequenced by immunoSEQ multiplex PCR, and TCRdb holds only the in-frame ones, with some missing. The V and J calls and clone size were taken over from that table, and D and trimming were inferred from the DNA. Of 210,000 or so clones listed, around 80% are singletons. From germline, CDR1 is LGHNA and CDR2 YNFKEQ. This CDR3 is 16 amino acids long. V lost 1 base, J lost 3 bases, and 15 bases lay in between.

This chain links TRBV4-2 with TRBJ2-5; the D gene is possibly TRBD2 (6 bases). This receptor was obtained from a woman aged 40-49 years with acute or convalescent COVID-19. Material for sequencing was peripheral blood. CDR3 bases: TGTGCCAGCAGCCAAGGGTTAAGGACTAACAAAGAGACCCAGTACTTC. Residues: CASSQGLRTNKETQYF.